The clone carrying this TCR beta chain came up a few times. This record comes from a study of T cells after yellow fever vaccination. Germline loops: CDR1 WSHSY, CDR2 SAAADI. The CDR3 runs to 11 residues. Trimming pared 2 bases from V and 9 bases from J, leaving 7 bases between. Via MiXCR, TCRdb re-called the 5' RACE reads, giving one row per CDR3 protein. In the table there are about 500,000 distinct CDR3 sequences, around 16% of which are singletons. The source is a man between 18 and 29 years old who received the YFV17D yellow fever vaccine. The specimen comprised PBMCs, sampled 5 to 6 days after the first yellow fever vaccination. The rearrangement links TRBV10-2 to TRBJ1-2, with a possible D match to TRBD1 (5 bases). The CDR3 here is CASSEGASYTF. CDR3 bases: TGCGCCAGCAGTGAGGGGGCTAGCTACACCTTC.